The 11 T cell receptor beta chains presented below share a single source sample, sequenced in a study of molecular identifiers for immune sequencing clone quantification. TCRdb re-called the PCR reads with MiXCR, one entry per CDR3 protein. Among approximately 500,000 distinct CDR3 sequences, 20% to 25% were seen once, and the ten largest hold more than 0.8%. The sample consisted of naive CD8+ T cells from blood, with Jurkat cell RNA spiked in. Documented subset: FACS-sorted CD8+CD4-CCR7+CD45RA+ naive T cells. The receptors stem from a human donor in good health. Some libraries in this study had Jurkat cell RNA spiked in.

The chain uses TRBV9 and TRBJ1-1; D unresolved. Trimming stripped 0 bases from V and 1 base from J, with 4 bases between. Germline assignment: CDR1 SGDLS and CDR2 YYNGEE. This CDR3 contains 13 residues. CDR3 in amino acids: CASSVVPNTEAFF. CDR3 bases: TGTGCCAGCAGCGTAGTTCCGAACACTGAAGCTTTCTTT. Drawing the rest from reference TRBV9 and TRBJ1-1, the complete variable domain is DSGVTQTPKHLITATGQRVTLRCSPRSGDLSVYWYQQSLDQGLQFLIQYYNGEERAKGNILERFSAQQFPDLHSELNLSSLELGDSALYFCASSVVPNTEAFFGQGTRLTVV.

This clonotype was seen many times. V and J are TRBV21-1 and TRBJ2-4; no check of the table's D call, TRBD1, against the DNA was made. TRBV21-1 corresponds to a pseudogene. The CDR3 has 19 residues. The CDR3 sequence is CASSKALSGGTFSKNIQYF. CDR3 sequence (DNA): TGTGCCAGCAGCAAAGCGCTTTCAGGCGGGACCTTTTCCAAAAACATTCAGTACTTC.

Points on this clonotype: The conserved closing phenylalanine or tryptophan is absent in this CDR3, likely reflecting a read error. V gene TRBV6-5 combines with J gene TRBJ2-5, with 7 bases fitting TRBD2. The CDR3 has 16 residues. The germline gives CDR1 MNHEY, CDR2 SVGAGI. The trim removed 2 bases at V and 1 base at J, leaving 7 bases unmatched. The CDR3, as DNA: TGTGCCAGCAGTTACACCCCTAGCGGAGCCCAAGAGACCCAGTACGTC. Protein: CASSYTPSGAQETQYV.

The J gene is TRBJ2-1, the V gene TRBV12-3 or TRBV12-4; D is unresolved. V lost 5 bases and J 5 bases, leaving 13 bases between the germline ends. The CDR3 is 14 residues long. Written as DNA, the CDR3 is TGTGCCAGCAGTCCCTACAGAAACCACAATGAGCAGTTCTTC. Its protein is CASSPYRNHNEQFF.

This clonotype was seen only once. It may be a read error: a sequence one base away is much more abundant. J is TRBJ2-3 and V is TRBV12-3 or TRBV12-4, with D unresolved. The length of the CDR3 is 12 residues. In DNA form, the CDR3 reads TGTGCCTGCAGCCCATTCGCAGATACGCAGTATTTT. Protein: CACSPFADTQYF.

This clonotype was detected a few times. The chain uses TRBV5-8 and TRBJ1-1; 7 nucleotides agree with TRBD1. The CDR3 is 15 amino acids. The V segment lost 3 bases and the J segment 1 base; nucleotides outside the gene matches: 6. CDR1 is SGHTS, CDR2 YDEGEE, per germline. The CDR3 spells CASSWWGQQNTEAFF. The CDR3 DNA is TGTGCCAGCAGCTGGTGGGGACAGCAGAACACTGAAGCTTTCTTT.

The chain combines TRBV6-2 or TRBV6-3 with TRBJ2-1; 10 positions match TRBD2. Germline-derived CDR1 and CDR2 are MNHEY and SVGEGT. V shed 4 bases and J 5 bases; nucleotides not matched to a gene: 5. This CDR3 comprises 15 residues. The CDR3 DNA sequence: TGTGCCAGCAGTTCTCTAGCGGGAGAGGACAATGAGCAGTTCTTC. This gives the protein CASSSLAGEDNEQFF.

Notes on this clonotype: The conserved phenylalanine or tryptophan normally closing the CDR3 is absent here, so this likely arose from a read error. The V gene is TRBV27, the J gene TRBJ2-7; TRBD1 or TRBD2 may be the D gene (6 bases each). Germline CDR1 MNHEY, CDR2 SMNVEV (reference sequence). Trimming shortened V by 2 bases and J by 0 bases, and 8 bases separated the two germline ends. There are 14 residues in the CDR3. The CDR3 DNA is TGTGCCAGCAGTTTAAGGGGGGCCTCCTACGAGCAGTACCTC. It codes for CASSLRGASYEQYL.

The J gene is TRBJ2-7, the V gene TRBV15; perhaps TRBD2 as D (5 bases). Germline V gives CDR1 LNHNV, CDR2 YYDKDF (reference sequence). V lost 8 bases to trimming and J lost 2 bases, with 16 bases between them. The CDR3 has 14 amino acids. This CDR3 reads CATSKVRGTYEQYF. The CDR3 DNA follows: TGTGCCACCTCAAAGGTTAGAGGGACCTACGAGCAGTACTTC.

The table lists this clonotype with many counts. V is TRBV14 and J is TRBJ2-7, with TRBD2 as a possible D gene (6 bases). CDR1 and CDR2 from the germline V gene are SGHDN and FVKESK. The CDR3 is made up of 14 amino acids. The V end lost 5 bases, the J end lost 0 bases, and 11 bases lay between the germline ends. CDR3 nucleotides: TGTGCCAGCAGCTCGGGACTCCTCTCCTACGAGCAGTACTTC. It yields the protein CASSSGLLSYEQYF.

This chain joins TRBV7-9 and TRBJ2-7; D is uncertain. The CDR3 has 14 amino acids. V was pared by 4 bases and J by 2 bases, with 12 bases between. Germline V lookup: CDR1 SEHNR, CDR2 FQNEAQ (reference sequence). The DNA of the CDR3 is TGTGCCAGCAGCTCGGTTGGGAAAACCTACGAGCAGTACTTC. Translated: CASSSVGKTYEQYF.